The T cell receptor beta chain under discussion was sequenced for a study of post-analysis software for immune sequencing data. The authors incorporated unique molecular identifiers into the TCR beta cDNA libraries. TCRdb processed the PCR reads anew with MiXCR; each CDR3 protein has one entry. This table has some 500,000 distinct CDR3 sequences, approximately 46% appearing once. This clonotype was seen a handful of times. The receptor was derived from a girl aged 5-17 years with multiple sclerosis. Sequencing was done on a sample of blood.

In DNA form, the CDR3 reads TGTGCCAGCAGCCCCATGCCAGGAGTCGACTATGGCTACACCTTC. It translates to CASSPMPGVDYGYTF. This chain links TRBV3-1 with TRBJ1-2; D unresolved. The germline V gene has CDR1 LGHDT and CDR2 YNNKEL (reference sequence). The length of the CDR3 is 15 residues. V lost 4 bases and J lost 3, with 15 bases in between.